The present entry profiles one T cell receptor (beta chain) with its context. Its matching antigen is unknown. The entry originates in a study of cytomegalovirus exposure and HLA in healthy donors. General observations from the study: A few chains tied to CMV proved CMV antigen-specific in vitro. The classifier was said to identify cytomegalovirus status with high specificity and sensitivity. Cytomegalovirus association was assigned to about 150 TCR beta chains. Clusters of TCRs from the first cohort tended to co-occur in the 90 to 150 validation repertoires (as a later analysis found).

Losses at the gene ends were 0 bases for V and 0 bases for J; bases not matched to a gene: 5. This CDR3 comprises 16 residues. Per germline, CDR1 LGHNA and CDR2 YSLEER. Profiled with immunoSEQ multiplex PCR; TCRdb holds only in-frame clones, not every one. The sample includes around 160,000 clones, roughly 80% seen only once; the top ten take approximately 2.4%. The chain carries TRBV4-3 and TRBJ2-7; 7 nucleotides align to TRBD1. Input material: PBMCs. The source of this sequence is a man aged 25 to 40 in good health and CMV-seropositive. The CDR3 region has the DNA TGCGCCAGCAGCCAAGATATAGGGGACAGCTCCTACGAGCAGTACTTC. It yields the protein CASSQDIGDSSYEQYF.